This TCR beta chain emerged from a study of blood T cells in healthy people across ages. Study observations and caveats: Estimates based on one million T cells were treated as lower bounds.

PCR was performed a second time for about 7 to 11 cycles using a sample-barcoded 5' primer and a J-beta primer mix. At least 3 million CDR3-containing paired-end reads were obtained per sample. TCRdb analysed the 5' RACE reads with MiXCR anew, one entry per CDR3 protein. This table holds 650,000 or so distinct CDR3 sequences, over 40% found once. For this clonotype: Its antigen is still unknown.

CDR1 is DFQATT and CDR2 is SNEGSKA in the germline V gene (reference sequence). The CDR3 sequence is 14 residues long. Peripheral blood, about 10 milliliters per donor, was collected. This sequence joins TRBV20-1 and TRBJ2-4; TRBD1 is a possible D gene (5 bases). The J call may be incorrect, as the DNA end agrees better with TRBJ2-7. The clonotype was recovered from a woman older than 75 in good health. Input material: blood. The CDR3 sequence is CSARSSTDYYEQYF. For the CDR3, the DNA is TGCAGTGCTAGGTCCTCGACAGATTACTACGAGCAGTACTTC.